The sequence of this T cell receptor beta chain was determined in a study of blood T cells in healthy people across ages (dated by TCRdb to between 2014 and 2017). Context from the whole study: In model experiments, template switching captured about one uniquely barcoded TCR beta cDNA molecule for every two T cells. To track age-related changes in TCR beta repertoire diversity, the study relied on deep sequencing normalized with unique cDNA molecular identifiers. The donors were split into four age groups: young (average 16 years), middle-aged (more than 35), aged (over 55) and long-lived (approximately 80). To avoid experimental bias, donors of different ages were randomly spread across the sequencing lanes. Two additional independent replicas of 1 million unique cDNA reads from the same blood draw were analyzed for two donors (one aged 18 to 29 and one aged 80 or older). Study-level results and caveats: Because the CMV infection status of the donors was unknown, age-related changes in expanded clonotypes may potentially have been confounded. Observed TCR beta diversity per million T cells fell roughly linearly with age, and a significant reduction was already apparent by age around 40. Compared with the aged group, the long-lived group had more naive CD4+ T cells, fewer expanded clones and increased TCR diversity, a pattern suggesting age selection. Estimates of total diversity based on one million sequenced T cells were regarded as lower bounds and as underestimates. Conclusive comparison of naive and antigen-experienced compartments was prevented by the profiling of bulk unsorted PBMCs. The percentage of naive T cells measured by flow cytometry correlated strongly with observed TCR beta diversity.

About this clonotype: Its recognized antigen is unknown. Per-base qualities were not stored, and no clone one base away is much larger.

The CDR3 runs 14 residues from the cysteine to the phenylalanine. The entry retains the CDR3 DNA only, 42 bases that are in frame from base 1. CDR1 and CDR2, per the germline V gene, are SGHRS and YFSETQ. The trim is 1 base for V and 0 bases for J, with a gap of 8 bases between the germline ends. Donors were under 40 systemically healthy Caucasian individuals from Russia aged roughly 6 to 90 years. Each donor gave 8 to 10 milliliters of peripheral blood, drawn into EDTA-treated Vacutainer tubes. PBMCs were isolated by Ficoll-Paque density-gradient centrifugation, with at least 7 million obtained per sample. Trizol reagent was used to extract total RNA from PBMCs, with at least 5.5 micrograms per sample. Naive CD45RAhigh/CD27high T cell percentages were measured by flow cytometry on a PBMC aliquot from every donor. Libraries were constructed by 5' RACE. Instrument used: Illumina HiSeq 2500. A second PCR of roughly 6 to 11 cycles was run with a J-beta primer mix and a sample-barcoded 5' primer. A template-switch 5' adaptor carrying 12 random nucleotides introduced a unique molecular identifier onto each TCR beta cDNA molecule. Each sample yielded at least 2.5 million CDR3-containing paired-end reads. First-strand cDNA synthesis was performed from all RNA using the Mint cDNA synthesis kit, with priming by a TRBC-specific oligonucleotide. Following uracil-DNA glycosylase treatment, a first 18-cycle PCR with universal primers M1SS and BC2_uni_R was performed on all cDNA. The study's own analysis went as follows. For normalization, 1 million high-quality reads, each with a distinct molecular identifier, were randomly selected from each sample. Instead of being binned into consensus sequences, reads with shared molecular identifiers were discarded. CDR3 identification, clonotype clustering and error correction used MiTCR with a Q25 quality threshold and the strictest error-elimination algorithm. A nonparametric unseen species model with Euler transformation was used to estimate lower-bound total TCR beta diversity. The public sequencing data were trimmed at Q25 with fastp and processed into clonotypes with MiXCR by TCRdb, which kept only in-frame beta chains. Duplicate CDR3 protein sequences are folded into a single record with the most common DNA and genes. The V and J calls reflect TCRdb's pipeline rather than the authors' work. Present in this sample are some 900,000 distinct CDR3 sequences, about 44% of which were seen just once. The leading ten clones occupy around 15% of the sample.

This TCR came from a man aged 25 to 40 in good health. The sequence joins TRBV5-1 to TRBJ2-7; the D segment cannot be called with confidence. Sequences were obtained from blood. The DNA sequence is as follows: TGCGCCAGCAGCTTGCGCTTAAGCTCCTACGAGCAGTACTTC. This yields the protein CASSLRLSSYEQYF.